A single sample gave rise to the 18 T cell receptor beta chains below, sequenced in a study of T cell clonality in common variable immunodeficiency. TCRdb keeps only in-frame clones here, not all; method: immunoSEQ multiplex PCR. The sample includes roughly 70,000 clones, none of them occurring once. Sequences were obtained from peripheral blood mononuclear cells. Receptors were obtained from a person aged 18-70 years in good health.

On this clone itself: From the germline J gene comes the end of the CDR3, since the read stops 3 residues before it. The rearrangement links TRBV7-8 to TRBJ2-7, with 9 bases aligning to TRBD2. The CDR3 runs 14 residues. Germline CDR1 and CDR2: SGHVS and FQNEAQ. The junction had 1 base not matched to a gene; V was cut back by 2 bases and J by 2 bases. Here the CDR3 reads CASSLRGRAYEQYF. The covered CDR3 bases are TGTGCCAGCAGCTTACGCGGGAGGGCCTACGAG.

This clone was observed many times. The CDR3 extends 3 residues past the end of the read, so its final part is completed from the germline J gene. The chain recombines TRBV14 with TRBJ2-3, with D unresolved. V was shortened by 1 base and J by 0 bases, with 5 bases between the two germline ends. The CDR3 sequence is 14 residues long. Per the germline V gene, CDR1 is SGHDN and CDR2 is FVKESK. The CDR3 bases that were read are TGTGCCAGCAGCCAAGCGGTAAGCACAGATACG. As protein: CASSQAVSTDT. The full CDR3 sequence reads CASSQAVSTDTQYF.

This clone was observed at least ten times. The read terminates 3 residues ahead of where the CDR3 ends, so the germline J gene completes it. The chain is built from TRBV10-3 and TRBJ1-1, with a weak D call TRBD1 (5 bases). Germline V gene lookup returns CDR1 ENHRY and CDR2 SYGVKD. Trimming stripped 9 bases from V and 5 bases from J, with 13 bases between. This CDR3 is built from 12 residues. The CDR3 loop is CAIRGVRTEAFF. CDR3 bases read: TGTGCCATTAGGGGTGTTAGGACTGAA.

This clone was observed many times. The read terminates 3 residues ahead of where the CDR3 ends, so the germline J gene completes it. The genes are TRBV6-1 and TRBJ1-2; unclear D gene. The CDR3 has 16 amino acids. V was shortened by 0 bases and J by 4 bases, with 15 bases between the two germline ends. CDR1 is MNHNS and CDR2 is SASEGT in the germline V gene. The CDR3 here is CASSEALHSSGYGYTF. Partial CDR3 DNA: TGTGCCAGCAGTGAAGCGCTTCATTCGTCGGGCTATGGC.

This clone was counted many times. The read gets to within 3 residues of the CDR3 end, and the germline J gene fills in the rest. The chain recombines TRBV6-1 with TRBJ1-1; the D is unclear. CDR1 is MNHNS, CDR2 SASEGT, per germline. The CDR3 spans 13 residues. Trimming took off 4 bases at V and 1 base at J, with 7 bases between the two ends. The CDR3 bases that were read are TGTGCCAGCAGTGTTAACGGGAACACTGAA. It yields the protein CASSVNGNTE. The full CDR3 is CASSVNGNTEAFF.

This clone was recorded many times. The CDR3 protein is CASSRTGLATNEKLFF. The covered CDR3 bases are TGTGCCAGTAGTAGGACAGGCCTTGCAACTAATGAAAAA. The chain employs TRBV19 and TRBJ1-4, with TRBD1 identical over 7 bases. The observed sequence ends 3 residues before the CDR3 terminus, with the missing tail filled in from the germline J gene. Trimming took 4 bases from V and 0 from J; bases not matched to a gene: 5. Germline values: CDR1 LNHDA, CDR2 SQIVND (reference sequence). The CDR3 totals 16 residues.

This clone appeared many times. The CDR3 end lies 3 residues beyond the end of the read and is filled in from the germline J gene. This chain uses TRBV20-1 with TRBJ2-2; a weak D match, TRBD1 (6 bases). The CDR3 runs 14 residues. The V gene's germline CDR1 is DFQATT and CDR2 SNEGSKA (reference sequence). Trimming left V 6 bases short and J 4 bases short, with 15 bases between. The CDR3 bases that were read are TGCAGTGCACATCCGACAGGAGCCACCGGGGAG. Translating gives CSAHPTGATGE. The whole CDR3 region reads CSAHPTGATGELFF.

In its sample, this clone was seen many times. The CDR3 extends 3 residues past the end of the read, so its final part is completed from the germline J gene. The rearrangement links TRBV12-3 or TRBV12-4 to TRBJ2-7; 10 nucleotides line up with TRBD1. Trimming cost V 6 bases and J 4 bases; bases outside gene matches: 6. The CDR3 is 14 residues long. The CDR3 sequence: CASRGGTGEYEQYF. The sequenced part of the CDR3 DNA is TGTGCCAGCAGGGGAGGGACAGGGGAGTACGAG.

For this clone: The CDR3 end falls 3 residues outside the read, so it is completed with the germline J gene. Other DNA sequences in this sample translate to the same CDR3. This chain joins TRBV20-1 and TRBJ1-6; D is possibly TRBD1 (5 bases). The CDR3 is made up of 14 amino acids. Germline V CDR1 and CDR2: DFQATT, SNEGSKA (reference sequence). The chain's CDR3 is CSANGGEGSSPLHF. The covered CDR3 bases are TGCAGTGCTAACGGAGGGGAAGGGAGTTCGCCC.

This clone was observed at least ten times. The observed sequence ends 3 residues before the CDR3 terminus, with the missing tail filled in from the germline J gene. V and J are TRBV6-1 and TRBJ1-6; D might be TRBD1 (5 bases). The V end lost 3 bases, the J end lost 7 bases, and 16 bases lay between the germline ends. CDR3 length: 16 residues. Germline CDR1 MNHNS, CDR2 SASEGT. The part of the CDR3 DNA that was read is TGTGCCAGCAGTGAGAACAGGAACCTCCTAAATTCACCC. Translating it yields CASSENRNLLNSP. From start to end, the CDR3 is CASSENRNLLNSPLHF.

In this sample, this clone turned up many times. Read sequence stops 3 residues before the CDR3 end, and the germline J gene provides the missing end. The V gene is TRBV29-1, the J gene TRBJ1-3, with D tentatively TRBD1 (6 bases). Germline V gives CDR1 SQVTM, CDR2 ANQGSEA. Deletions cut 5 bases from V and 7 bases from J, with 15 bases between. This CDR3 is 13 amino acids long. The CDR3 protein is CSVYRADTNTIYF. The sequenced part of the CDR3 DNA is TGCAGCGTTTACAGGGCCGACACTAACACC.

There are many counts of this clone. The part of the CDR3 DNA that was read is TGTGCCAGCAGCTTGGGCGGGGGGGTA. This codes for CASSLGGGV. The entire CDR3 protein reads CASSLGGGVAFF. The chain carries TRBV11-2 and TRBJ1-1, with D perhaps TRBD1 (5 bases). The read ends 3 residues shy of where the CDR3 ends; the end is completed using the germline J gene. Germline values: CDR1 SGHAT, CDR2 FQNNGV. This CDR3 has 12 amino acids.

This clone was seen ten or more times. The CDR3 is cut off 3 residues early in the read; its end comes from the germline J gene. The rearrangement joins TRBV6-2 or TRBV6-3 to TRBJ2-7; D may be TRBD1 (6 bases). The CDR3 sequence is 14 residues long. V was clipped by 5 bases and J by 3 bases, with 14 bases between them. Germline loops: CDR1 MNHEY, CDR2 SVGEGT. CDR3 bases read: TGTGCCAGCAGTATAACAGGGTCCGGCTACGAG. Translating gives CASSITGSGYE. The full CDR3 is CASSITGSGYEQYF.

This clone was counted ten times or more. The sequenced fragment ends 3 residues before the CDR3 boundary, so the rest is inferred from the germline J gene. The chain is built from TRBV4-1 and TRBJ1-3; D unclear. The CDR3 covers 15 residues. The germline V gene has CDR1 MGHRA and CDR2 YSYEKL. V was clipped by 5 bases and J by 0 bases, with 11 bases between them. The CDR3 is CASSTTADSGNTIYF. The part of the CDR3 DNA that was read is TGCGCCAGCAGCACGACGGCGGACTCTGGAAACACC.

This clone occurred many times. The covered CDR3 bases are TGTGCCAGCGGGGGACAGTCAACTAATGAAAAA. Translated, it gives CASGGQSTNEK. Given in full, the CDR3 is CASGGQSTNEKLFF. V is TRBV12-3 or TRBV12-4 and J is TRBJ1-4, with 7 bases aligning to TRBD1. The CDR3 is cut off 3 residues early in the read; its end comes from the germline J gene. The CDR3 contains 14 residues. Trimming took 8 bases from V and 0 from J; bases not matched to a gene: 3.

This clone was seen repeatedly, ten times or more. The missing CDR3 end, 3 residues past where the read stops, is filled in from the germline J gene. The chain employs TRBV10-1 and TRBJ2-5; 9 nucleotides line up with TRBD1. The trim removed 5 bases at V and 3 bases at J, leaving 4 bases unmatched. The CDR3 runs 14 residues. Germline V lookup: CDR1 WNHNN, CDR2 SYGVQD (reference sequence). The CDR3 bases that were read are TGCGCCAGCAGTCCGGGACAGGGAGAAGAGACC. Amino acid sequence: CASSPGQGEET. The entire CDR3 reads CASSPGQGEETQYF.

In its sample, this clone was seen many times. Read data end 3 residues before the CDR3 end; the end is taken from the germline J gene. This sequence joins TRBV5-4 and TRBJ2-5, with a possible D match to TRBD2 (6 bases). The length of the CDR3 is 15 residues. Germline V gene sequence: CDR1 SGHNT, CDR2 YYREEE (reference sequence). Between the trimmed V and J ends, which lost 4 bases and 5 bases, there was a span of 18 bases. The CDR3 sequence is CASSHGRLEGETQYF. CDR3 DNA (partial): TGTGCCAGCAGCCATGGACGGCTGGAGGGGGAGACC.

In its sample, this clone was seen many times. The sequenced fragment ends 3 residues before the CDR3 boundary, so the rest is inferred from the germline J gene. This chain links TRBV20-1 with TRBJ2-5; 7 bases line up with TRBD1. This CDR3 region has 15 residues. The germline gives CDR1 DFQATT, CDR2 SNEGSKA (reference sequence). V was pared by 4 bases and J by 1 base, with 9 bases of the junction left unmatched. CDR3: CSAINPGGLQETQYF. CDR3 bases read: TGCAGTGCTATAAACCCAGGGGGTCTCCAAGAGACC.